This T cell receptor (beta chain) was identified during a study of blood T cells in healthy people across ages. Regarding this clonotype: Antigen specificity is unknown.

Next came a second PCR, run for about 6 to 12 cycles, which used a sample-barcoded 5' primer along with a J-beta primer mix. Using its own MiXCR run on the 5' RACE reads, TCRdb lists one record per CDR3 protein. The sample includes 550,000 to 750,000 distinct CDR3 sequences, roughly 21% of them seen just once. From germline, CDR1 is LGHNA and CDR2 YSLEER. CDR3 length equals 18 residues. The junction had 8 bases not matched to a gene; V was cut back by 1 base and J by 3 bases. The study's findings and limits: Percentage of naive T cells showed a strong correlation with TCR beta diversity.

Caucasian individuals from Russia who were healthy and aged roughly 6 to 100 acted as donors. Every donor contributed roughly 10 milliliters of peripheral blood by blood draw. Isolated PBMCs totaled at least 6 million in each sample. J is TRBJ2-3 and V is TRBV4-3; TRBD2 agrees at 12 bases. This receptor was identified in a man aged 70 or older in good health. The sequenced sample was blood. CDR3 sequence (DNA): TGCGCCAGCAGCCAAGGGCCTAGCGGGAGGGCCTGGACAGATACGCAGTATTTT. It yields the protein CASSQGPSGRAWTDTQYF.